This T cell receptor (beta chain) was captured in a study of T cell responses to AZD1222 COVID-19 vaccine. Study-level points and caveats: AZD1222 recipients seropositive at baseline numbered only six. Spike-specific TCR depth and breadth grew after two AZD1222 doses.

Trimming removed 4 bases at V and 0 bases at J, with 8 bases between. The CDR3 totals 14 residues. CDR1 is SNHLY, CDR2 FYNNEI, per germline. Generated by immunoSEQ multiplex PCR, the TCRdb table keeps only in-frame clones and is missing some. The data contain around 180,000 clones, around 90% of them singletons. As concerns this clone: The antigen remains undetermined.

The source material was peripheral blood, sampled on day 0 of AZD1222 vaccination. This chain connects TRBV2 to TRBJ2-3, with unresolved D. The TCR was taken from an adult in good health. The CDR3 reads CASSAFLSTDTQYF. The CDR3 DNA sequence: TGTGCCAGCAGTGCTTTCCTTAGCACAGATACGCAGTATTTT. Full variable domain (outside the CDR3, taken from reference TRBV2 and TRBJ2-3): EPEVTQTPSHQVTQMGQEVILRCVPISNHLYFYWYRQILGQKVEFLVSFYNNEISEKSEIFDDQFSVERPDGSNFTLKIRSTKLEDSAMYFCASSAFLSTDTQYFGPGTRLTVL.